The present entry profiles one TCR beta chain with its context. These data belong to a study of shared clonotypes between healthy human individuals. Study summary: A donor's plate count was three for CD4 naive and three for CD4 memory; CD8 naive had two and CD8 memory one.

This table comes from immunoSEQ multiplex PCR, and its TCRdb copy is limited to in-frame clones, with some not included. The repertoire holds around 2,000,000 clones, with about 94% as singletons. Only CD45RO-negative cells positively selected for CCR7 counted as naive CD8 cells, so terminally differentiated effector memory CD45RA+ cells were excluded. Per germline, CDR1 PRHDT and CDR2 FYEKMQ (reference sequence). CDR3 length: 16 residues. V gave up 0 bases and J gave up 3 bases, with 15 bases separating them. The V and J genes are TRBV13 and TRBJ2-7; the D call may be TRBD1 or TRBD2 (5 bases each). The sequence derives from a man between 18 and 29 years old in good health. Sequencing was done on a sample of naive CD8+ T cells sorted from blood. This CDR3 is CASSLGAGRDDYEQYF. Written as DNA, the CDR3 is TGTGCCAGCAGCTTAGGTGCAGGTAGGGACGACTACGAGCAGTACTTC.